This TCR beta chain was recorded in a study of beta chain features in type 1 diabetes. Study findings and constraints: The question of HLA type influencing TCRB rearrangement was one that remained unresolved here. It was among patients, rather than healthy donors, that naive, central memory and Treg TCRB repertoires appeared more similar. Moderately but significantly shorter TCRB CDR3s were found in Type 1 diabetes patients in all four CD4+ subsets.

Every donor had blood drawn once into heparin, about 116 mL on average. CD45RO/CCR7/CD25/CD127/CD95/CD27 separated CD4+ naive, central memory, regulatory and stem cell-like memory cells by sorting. Trimming removed 4 bases at V and 4 bases at J, with 13 bases between. In germline, CDR1 is SNHLY, CDR2 FYNNEI. The CDR3 totals 14 residues. The sample holds many counts of this clone. The antigen remains unidentified. Expressed TCRB transcripts were sequenced because the entire RNA isolate underwent reverse transcription. The protocol was immunoSEQ multiplex PCR, while the TCRdb copy is restricted to in-frame clones and leaves out a portion. The table has 95,000 to 150,000 clones, roughly 15% seen once.

The chain joins TRBV2 to TRBJ2-5; the D is unclear. Sequencing was performed on central memory CD4+ T cells from blood. The receptor's source is a young man with type 1 diabetes. Here the CDR3 reads CASSARKVGETQYF. The CDR3 DNA follows: TGTGCCAGCAGTGCACGAAAGGTTGGAGAGACCCAGTACTTC.